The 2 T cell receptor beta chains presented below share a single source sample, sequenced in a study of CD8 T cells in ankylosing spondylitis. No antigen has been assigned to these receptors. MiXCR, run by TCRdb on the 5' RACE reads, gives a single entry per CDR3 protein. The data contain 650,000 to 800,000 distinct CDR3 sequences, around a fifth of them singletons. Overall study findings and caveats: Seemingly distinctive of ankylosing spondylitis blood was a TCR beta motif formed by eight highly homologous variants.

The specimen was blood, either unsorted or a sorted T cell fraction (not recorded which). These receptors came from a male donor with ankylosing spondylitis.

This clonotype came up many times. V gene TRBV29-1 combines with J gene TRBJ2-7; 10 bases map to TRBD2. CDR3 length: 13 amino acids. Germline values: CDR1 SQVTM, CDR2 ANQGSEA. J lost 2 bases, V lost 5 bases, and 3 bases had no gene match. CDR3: CSVRTSGTYEQYF. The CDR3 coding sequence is TGCAGCGTTCGGACTAGCGGCACCTACGAGCAGTACTTC.

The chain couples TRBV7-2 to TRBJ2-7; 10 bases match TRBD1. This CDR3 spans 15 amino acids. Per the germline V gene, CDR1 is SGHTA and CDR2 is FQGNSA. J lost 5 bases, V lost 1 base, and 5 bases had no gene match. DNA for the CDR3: TGTGCCAGCAGCTTAGTGGGACAGGGGATGCACGAGCAGTACTTC. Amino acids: CASSLVGQGMHEQYF.